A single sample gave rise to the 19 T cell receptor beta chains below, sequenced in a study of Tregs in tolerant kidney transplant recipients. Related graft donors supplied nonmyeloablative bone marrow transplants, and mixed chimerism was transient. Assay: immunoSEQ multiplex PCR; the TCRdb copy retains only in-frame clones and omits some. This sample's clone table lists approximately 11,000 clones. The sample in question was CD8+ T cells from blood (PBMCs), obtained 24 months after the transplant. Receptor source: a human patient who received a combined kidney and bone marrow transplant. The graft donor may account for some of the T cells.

The covered CDR3 bases are TGTGCCAGAAGCTTCACTAGCACCTCCTACGAG. Translating it yields CARSFTSTSYE. The CDR3 in full is CARSFTSTSYEQYF. The J gene is TRBJ2-7, the V gene TRBV5-3; a possible D gene is TRBD2 (6 bases). The read terminates 3 residues ahead of where the CDR3 ends, so the germline J gene completes it. TRBV5-3 is designated an ORF whose function remains uncertain. V lost 2 bases and J 0 bases, leaving 9 bases between the germline ends. The CDR3 length is 14 residues.

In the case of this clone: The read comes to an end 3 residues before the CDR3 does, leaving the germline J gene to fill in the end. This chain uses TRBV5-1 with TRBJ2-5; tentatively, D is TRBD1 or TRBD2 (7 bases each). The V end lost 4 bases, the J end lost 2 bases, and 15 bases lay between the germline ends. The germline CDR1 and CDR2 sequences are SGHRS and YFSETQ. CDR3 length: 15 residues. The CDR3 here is CASSREGADQETQYF. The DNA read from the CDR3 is TGCGCCAGCAGCAGGGAGGGGGCGGATCAAGAGACC. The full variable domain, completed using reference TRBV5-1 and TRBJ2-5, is KAGVTQTPRYLIKTRGQQVTLSCSPISGHRSVSWYQQTPGQGLQFLFEYFSETQRNKGNFPGRFSGRQFSNSRSEMNVSTLELGDSALYLCASSREGADQETQYFGPGTRLLVL.

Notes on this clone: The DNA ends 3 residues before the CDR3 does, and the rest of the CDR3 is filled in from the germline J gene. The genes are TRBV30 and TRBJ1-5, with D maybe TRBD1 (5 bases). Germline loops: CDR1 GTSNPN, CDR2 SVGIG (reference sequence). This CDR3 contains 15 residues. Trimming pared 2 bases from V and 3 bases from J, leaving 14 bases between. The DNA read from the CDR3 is TGTGCCTGGAGTTACGACAGTATTTACAATCAGCCC. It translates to CAWSYDSIYNQP. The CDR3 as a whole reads CAWSYDSIYNQPQHF.

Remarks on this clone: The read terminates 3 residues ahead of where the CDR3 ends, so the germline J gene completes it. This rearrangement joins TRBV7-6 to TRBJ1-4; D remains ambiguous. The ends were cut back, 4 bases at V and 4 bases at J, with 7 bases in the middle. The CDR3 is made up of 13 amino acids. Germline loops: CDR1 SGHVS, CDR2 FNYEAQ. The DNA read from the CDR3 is TGTGCCAGCAGCTCCGGGTTTAATGAAAAA. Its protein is CASSSGFNEK. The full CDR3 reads CASSSGFNEKLFF.

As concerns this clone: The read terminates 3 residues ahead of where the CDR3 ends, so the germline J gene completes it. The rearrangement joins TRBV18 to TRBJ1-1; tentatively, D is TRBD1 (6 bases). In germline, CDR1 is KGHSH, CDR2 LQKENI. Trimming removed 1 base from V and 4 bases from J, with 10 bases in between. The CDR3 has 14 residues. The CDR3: CASSPRGGITEAFF. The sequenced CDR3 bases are TGTGCCAGCTCACCACGTGGGGGCATCACTGAA.

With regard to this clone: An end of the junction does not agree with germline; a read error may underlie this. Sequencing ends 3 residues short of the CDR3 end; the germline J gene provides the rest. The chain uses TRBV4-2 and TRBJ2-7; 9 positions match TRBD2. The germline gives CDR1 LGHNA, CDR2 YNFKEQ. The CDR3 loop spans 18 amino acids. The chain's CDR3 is CASSQDPTEGLASYEQYF. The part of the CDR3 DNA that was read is TGCGCCAGCAGCCAAGACCCGACGGAGGGACTAGCCTCCTACGAG.

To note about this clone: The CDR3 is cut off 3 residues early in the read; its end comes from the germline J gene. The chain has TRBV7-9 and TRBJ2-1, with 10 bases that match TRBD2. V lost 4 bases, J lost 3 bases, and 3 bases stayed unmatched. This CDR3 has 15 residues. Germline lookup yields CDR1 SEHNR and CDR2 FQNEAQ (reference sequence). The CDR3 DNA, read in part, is TGTGCCAGCAGCTCGGGACTAGCGCGCTACAATGAG. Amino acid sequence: CASSSGLARYNE. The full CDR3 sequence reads CASSSGLARYNEQFF.

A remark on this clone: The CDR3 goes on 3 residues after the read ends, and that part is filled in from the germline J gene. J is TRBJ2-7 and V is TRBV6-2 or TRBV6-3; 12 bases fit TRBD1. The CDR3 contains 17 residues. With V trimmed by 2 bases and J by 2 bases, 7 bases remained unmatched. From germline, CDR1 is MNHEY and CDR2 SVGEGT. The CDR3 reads CASSYVRDRGHPYEQYF. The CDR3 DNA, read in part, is TGTGCCAGCAGTTACGTGCGGGACAGGGGGCACCCCTACGAG.

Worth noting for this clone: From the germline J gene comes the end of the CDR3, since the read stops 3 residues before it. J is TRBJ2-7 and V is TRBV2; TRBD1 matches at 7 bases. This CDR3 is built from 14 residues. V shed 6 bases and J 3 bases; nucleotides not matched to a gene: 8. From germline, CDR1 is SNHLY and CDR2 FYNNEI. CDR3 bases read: TGTGCCAGCAGGGGGACAGACATCATCTACGAG. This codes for CASRGTDIIYE. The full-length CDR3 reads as CASRGTDIIYEQYF.

The CDR3 DNA, read in part, is TGTGCCAGCAGCATAGGGGACAGCTCCTACGAG. This gives the protein CASSIGDSSYE. The full CDR3 sequence reads CASSIGDSSYEQYF. The rearrangement uses TRBV7-9 and TRBJ2-7; 7 nucleotides align to TRBD1. The read terminates 3 residues ahead of where the CDR3 ends, so the germline J gene completes it. The ends lost 5 bases at V and 0 bases at J; junction bases unmatched: 4. Germline values: CDR1 SEHNR, CDR2 FQNEAQ (reference sequence). This CDR3 is built from 14 residues.

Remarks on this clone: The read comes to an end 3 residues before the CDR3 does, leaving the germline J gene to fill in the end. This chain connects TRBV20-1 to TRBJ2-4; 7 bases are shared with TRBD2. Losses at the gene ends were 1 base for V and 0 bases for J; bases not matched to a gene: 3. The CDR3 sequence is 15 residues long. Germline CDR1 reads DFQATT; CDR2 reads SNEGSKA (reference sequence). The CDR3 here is CSARGLAVAKNIQYF. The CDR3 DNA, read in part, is TGCAGTGCTAGAGGTCTAGCGGTAGCCAAAAACATT.

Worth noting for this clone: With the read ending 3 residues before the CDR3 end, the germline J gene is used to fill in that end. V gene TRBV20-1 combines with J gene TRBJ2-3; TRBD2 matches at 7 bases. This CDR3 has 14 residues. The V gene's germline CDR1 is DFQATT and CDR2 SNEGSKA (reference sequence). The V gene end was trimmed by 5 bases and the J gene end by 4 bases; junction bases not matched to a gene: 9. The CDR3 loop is CSAWDSAGADTQYF. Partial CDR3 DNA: TGCAGTGCTTGGGACTCTGCGGGGGCAGATACG.

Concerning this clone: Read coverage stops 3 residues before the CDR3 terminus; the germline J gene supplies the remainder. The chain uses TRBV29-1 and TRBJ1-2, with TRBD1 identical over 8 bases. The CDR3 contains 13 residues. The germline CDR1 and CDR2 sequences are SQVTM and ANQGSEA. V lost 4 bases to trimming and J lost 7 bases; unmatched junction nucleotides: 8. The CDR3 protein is CSVGKDRAGGYTF. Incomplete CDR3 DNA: TGCAGCGTTGGTAAGGACAGGGCTGGTGGC.

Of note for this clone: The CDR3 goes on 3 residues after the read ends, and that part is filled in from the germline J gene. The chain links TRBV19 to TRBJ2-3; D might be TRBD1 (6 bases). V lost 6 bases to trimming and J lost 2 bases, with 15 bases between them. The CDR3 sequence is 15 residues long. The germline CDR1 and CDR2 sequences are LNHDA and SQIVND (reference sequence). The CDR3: CASSIKTGLTDTQYF. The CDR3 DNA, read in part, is TGTGCCAGTAGCATAAAGACAGGACTCACAGATACG.

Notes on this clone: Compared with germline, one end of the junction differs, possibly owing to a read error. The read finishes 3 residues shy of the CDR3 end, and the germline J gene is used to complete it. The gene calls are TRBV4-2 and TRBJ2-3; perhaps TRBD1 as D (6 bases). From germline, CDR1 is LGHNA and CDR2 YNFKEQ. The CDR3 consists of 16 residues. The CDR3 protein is CASSQGRGISTDTQYF. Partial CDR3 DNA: TGCGCCAGCAGCCAGGGAAGGGGGATAAGCACAGATACG.

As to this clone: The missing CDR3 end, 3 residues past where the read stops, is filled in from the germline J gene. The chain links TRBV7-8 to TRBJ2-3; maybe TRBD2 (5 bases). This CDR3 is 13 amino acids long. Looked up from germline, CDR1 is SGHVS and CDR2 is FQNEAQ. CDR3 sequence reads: CASSVPGGGTQYF. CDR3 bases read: TGTGCCAGCAGCGTCCCCGGTGGCGGGACG.

The CDR3 loop reads CASSPRRGQETQYF. Partial CDR3 DNA: TGTGCCAGCAGTCCTCGAAGGGGCCAAGAGACC. The V call is TRBV12-3 or TRBV12-4, the J call TRBJ2-5, with a possible D match to TRBD1 (5 bases). The sequenced fragment ends 3 residues before the CDR3 boundary, so the rest is inferred from the germline J gene. The CDR3 has 14 residues. V lost 5 bases to trimming and J lost 1 base, with 11 bases between them.

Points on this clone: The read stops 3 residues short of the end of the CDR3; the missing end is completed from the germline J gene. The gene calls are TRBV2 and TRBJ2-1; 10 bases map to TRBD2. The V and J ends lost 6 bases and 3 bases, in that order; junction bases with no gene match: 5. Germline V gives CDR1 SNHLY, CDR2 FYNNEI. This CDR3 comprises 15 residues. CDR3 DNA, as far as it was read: TGTGCCAGCAGCCTAGGACTAGCGGACTACAATGAG. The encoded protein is CASSLGLADYNE. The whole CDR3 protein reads CASSLGLADYNEQFF.

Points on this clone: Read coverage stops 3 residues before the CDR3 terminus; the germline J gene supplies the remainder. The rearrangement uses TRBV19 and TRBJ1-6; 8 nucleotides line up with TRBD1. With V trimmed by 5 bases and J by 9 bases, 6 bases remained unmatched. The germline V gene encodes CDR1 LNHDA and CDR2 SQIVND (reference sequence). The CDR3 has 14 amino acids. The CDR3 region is CASSLTTGVSPLHF. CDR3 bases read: TGTGCCAGTAGTCTGACGACAGGGGTTTCACCC. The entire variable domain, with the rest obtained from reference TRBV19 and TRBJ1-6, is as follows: DGGITQSPKYLFRKEGQNVTLSCEQNLNHDAMYWYRQDPGQGLRLIYYSQIVNDFQKGDIAEGYSVSREKKESFPLTVTSAQKNPTAFYLCASSLTTGVSPLHFGNGTRLTVT.